One and the same sample provided the 10 T cell receptor beta chains below, sequenced in a study of beta chain features in type 1 diabetes (dated by TCRdb to 2016 to 2018). The library was produced with the immunoSEQ multiplex PCR assay. All of the isolated RNA was reverse transcribed with the High Capacity cDNA Reverse Transcription Kit, so expressed TCRB transcripts were sequenced. Entries here come from immuneACCESS through TCRdb and include only in-frame sequences with V and J called. Some clones fail to appear in such tables; in the studies checked, an unresolved V gene covers under half of the shortfall, and the cause of the remainder is unknown. The sample has fewer than 25,000 clones on record, approximately 70% of them singletons. The ten most abundant clones make up about 2.2% of the sample. Sequencing was carried out using Tregs from blood. The sample's cell subset or site label is to be understood as: regulatory CD4+ T cells. These receptor sequences come from a woman aged 40 to 50 in good health.

The rearrangement uses TRBV11-2 and TRBJ2-3; TRBD2 aligns across 8 bases. With V trimmed by 2 bases and J by 7 bases, 2 bases remained unmatched. The CDR3 has 13 amino acids. CDR1 is SGHAT and CDR2 is FQNNGV in the germline V gene. The CDR3 loop is CASSLLAGYTQYF. DNA of the CDR3: TGTGCCAGCAGCTTACTAGCGGGTTATACGCAGTATTTT. Based on the CDR3 plus reference TRBV11-2 and TRBJ2-3, the full variable domain is EAGVAQSPRYKIIEKRQSVAFWCNPISGHATLYWYQQILGQGPKLLIQFQNNGVVDDSQLPKDRFSAERLKGVDSTLKIQPAKLEDSAVYLCASSLLAGYTQYFGPGTRLTVL.

CDR3: CASSPGQPKNIQYF. CDR3 DNA sequence: TGCGCCAGCAGCCCGGGACAGCCCAAAAACATTCAGTACTTC. The chain uses TRBV5-1 and TRBJ2-4; 7 nucleotides match TRBD1. From germline, CDR1 is SGHRS and CDR2 YFSETQ. V was clipped by 4 bases and J by 2 bases; unmatched bases: 3. The CDR3 spans 14 residues. The whole variable domain, remainder taken from reference TRBV5-1 and TRBJ2-4, is KAGVTQTPRYLIKTRGQQVTLSCSPISGHRSVSWYQQTPGQGLQFLFEYFSETQRNKGNFPGRFSGRQFSNSRSEMNVSTLELGDSALYLCASSPGQPKNIQYFGAGTRLSVL.

This sequence joins TRBV7-2 and TRBJ2-7; a possible D gene is TRBD1 (6 bases). Germline V gives CDR1 SGHTA, CDR2 FQGNSA. V dropped 5 bases and J dropped 7 bases, with 15 bases sitting between them. The CDR3 consists of 13 residues. The CDR3 region is CASSPGQTLEQYF. The CDR3 DNA reads as TGTGCCAGCAGCCCCGGACAGACCTTGGAGCAGTACTTC.

V is TRBV29-1 and J is TRBJ2-7, with D perhaps matching TRBD1 (6 bases). V gave up 4 bases and J gave up 1 base, with 11 bases separating them. The germline CDR1 and CDR2 sequences are SQVTM and ANQGSEA. The CDR3 covers 13 residues. CDR3 sequence (DNA): TGCAGCGTTGGAACCGGACAGTCCTACGAGCAGTACTTC. This encodes CSVGTGQSYEQYF.

The chain links TRBV25-1 to TRBJ2-7; 7 nucleotides agree with TRBD1. The V gene's germline CDR1 is MGHDK and CDR2 SYGVNS. V lost 6 bases, J lost 0 bases, and 2 bases stayed unmatched. The CDR3 length is 13 residues. The CDR3 reads CASRRQGSYEQYF. Written as DNA, the CDR3 is TGTGCCAGCAGGAGACAGGGCTCCTACGAGCAGTACTTC.

The rearrangement uses TRBV18 and TRBJ2-3; 9 nucleotides align to TRBD1. The CDR3 loop spans 13 amino acids. V lost 8 bases and J lost 4; bases outside the gene matches: 4. Germline V lookup: CDR1 KGHSH, CDR2 LQKENI. Here the CDR3 DNA reads TGTGCCAGCGACAGGGGGTCCGCAGATACGCAGTATTTT. Translated, it gives CASDRGSADTQYF.

In regard to this clone: Relative to the germline gene, one junction end is altered; a read error may explain this. The chain has TRBV19 and TRBJ1-2; the D gene is possibly TRBD1 (5 bases). The CDR3 length is 13 residues. The V gene's germline CDR1 is LNHDA and CDR2 SQIVND (reference sequence). In nucleotides, the CDR3 is TGTGTCAGTAGTCGCGGGACTTTCTATGGCTACACCTTC. It encodes CVSSRGTFYGYTF.

This clone was picked up one time. The chain uses TRBV29-1 and TRBJ2-7; 9 nucleotides match TRBD1. The CDR3 totals 14 residues. Germline values: CDR1 SQVTM, CDR2 ANQGSEA. V trimming: 5 bases; J trimming: 2 bases; junction bases outside the gene matches: 7. CDR3 in DNA: TGCAGCGTTCTGATGCGGACAGGGGCCTACGAGCAGTACTTC. The encoded protein is CSVLMRTGAYEQYF.

In DNA, the CDR3 is TGTGCCAGCAGCATAGGCACTAGCGGGGGGCAGTTCTTC. Translation gives CASSIGTSGGQFF. The genes are TRBV2 and TRBJ2-1, with TRBD2 matching 11 bases. Trimming took 6 bases from V and 12 from J; bases not matched to a gene: 7. In germline, CDR1 is SNHLY, CDR2 FYNNEI. The CDR3 runs to 13 residues.

This chain joins TRBV9 and TRBJ1-1, with 7 bases lining up with TRBD1. The V and J ends lost 0 bases and 4 bases, in that order; junction bases with no gene match: 6. The CDR3 runs 15 residues. Germline CDR1 SGDLS, CDR2 YYNGEE. Written as DNA, the CDR3 is TGTGCCAGCAGCGTAGAGGACAGGCGGGGCACTGAAGCTTTCTTT. The encoded protein is CASSVEDRRGTEAFF.